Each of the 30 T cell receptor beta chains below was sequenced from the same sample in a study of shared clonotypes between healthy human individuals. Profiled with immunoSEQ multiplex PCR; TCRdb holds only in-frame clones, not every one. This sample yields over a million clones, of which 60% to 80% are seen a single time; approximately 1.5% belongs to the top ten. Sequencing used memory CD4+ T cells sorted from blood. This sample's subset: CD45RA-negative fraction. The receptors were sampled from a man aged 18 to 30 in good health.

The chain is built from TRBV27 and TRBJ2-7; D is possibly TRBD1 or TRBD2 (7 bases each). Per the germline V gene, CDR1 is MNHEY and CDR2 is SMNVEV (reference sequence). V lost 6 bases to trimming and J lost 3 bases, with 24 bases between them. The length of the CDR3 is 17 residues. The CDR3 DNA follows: TGTGCCAGCAGCTCCCGGGGAGCGGGACAGAATAACTACGAGCAGTACTTC. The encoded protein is CASSSRGAGQNNYEQYF.

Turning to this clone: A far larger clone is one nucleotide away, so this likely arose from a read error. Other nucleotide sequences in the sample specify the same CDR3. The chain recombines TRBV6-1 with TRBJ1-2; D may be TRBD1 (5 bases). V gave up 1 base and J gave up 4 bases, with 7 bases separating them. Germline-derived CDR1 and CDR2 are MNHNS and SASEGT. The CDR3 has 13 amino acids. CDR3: CASSEGQIYGYTF. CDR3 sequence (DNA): TGTGCCAGCAGTGAAGGACAGATCTATGGCTACACCTTC.

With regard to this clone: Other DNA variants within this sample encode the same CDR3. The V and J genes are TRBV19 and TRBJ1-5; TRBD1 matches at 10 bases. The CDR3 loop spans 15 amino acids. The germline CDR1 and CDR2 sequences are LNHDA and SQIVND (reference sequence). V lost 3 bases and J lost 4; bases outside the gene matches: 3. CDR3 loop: CASSILDRGNQPQHF. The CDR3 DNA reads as TGTGCCAGTAGTATCTTGGACAGGGGGAATCAGCCCCAGCATTTT.

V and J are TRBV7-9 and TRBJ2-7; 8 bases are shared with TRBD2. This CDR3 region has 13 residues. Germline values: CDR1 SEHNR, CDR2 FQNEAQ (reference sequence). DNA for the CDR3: TGTGCGTCCGGGGGGGCCGAAACCTACGAGCAGTACTTC. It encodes CASGGAETYEQYF. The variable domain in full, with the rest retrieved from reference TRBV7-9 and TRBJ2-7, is DTGVSQNPRHKITKRGQNVTFRCDPISEHNRLYWYRQTLGQGPEFLTYFQNEAQLEKSRLLSDRFSAERPKGSFSTLEIQRTEQGDSAMYLCASGGAETYEQYFGPGTRLTVT.

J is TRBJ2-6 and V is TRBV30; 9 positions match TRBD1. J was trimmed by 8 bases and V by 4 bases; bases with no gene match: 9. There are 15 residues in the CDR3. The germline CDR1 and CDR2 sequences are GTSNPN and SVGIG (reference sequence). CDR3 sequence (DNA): TGTGCCTGGAAGCCCGGGACAGGGTGGACCAACGTCCTGACTTTC. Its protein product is CAWKPGTGWTNVLTF.

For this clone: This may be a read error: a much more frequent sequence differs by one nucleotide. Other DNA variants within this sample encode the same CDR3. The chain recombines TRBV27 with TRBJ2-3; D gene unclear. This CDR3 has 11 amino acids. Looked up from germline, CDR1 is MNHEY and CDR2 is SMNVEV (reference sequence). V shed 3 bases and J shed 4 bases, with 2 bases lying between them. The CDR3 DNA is TGTGCCAGCAGTTTGGCAGATACGCAGTATTTT. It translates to CASSLADTQYF.

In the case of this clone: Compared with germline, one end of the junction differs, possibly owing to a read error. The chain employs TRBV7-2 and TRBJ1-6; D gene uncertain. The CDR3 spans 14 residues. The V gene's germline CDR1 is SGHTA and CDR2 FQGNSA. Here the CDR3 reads CASSVATAISPLHF. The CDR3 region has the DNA TGTGCCAGCAGCGTAGCAACAGCAATTTCACCCCTCCACTTT.

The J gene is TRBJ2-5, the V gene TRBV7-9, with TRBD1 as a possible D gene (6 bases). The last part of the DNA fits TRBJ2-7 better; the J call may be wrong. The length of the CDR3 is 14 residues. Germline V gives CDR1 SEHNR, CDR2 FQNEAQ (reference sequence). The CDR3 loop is CASGEGGSSYEQYF. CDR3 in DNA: TGTGCCAGTGGTGAAGGGGGTAGCTCCTACGAGCAGTACTTC.

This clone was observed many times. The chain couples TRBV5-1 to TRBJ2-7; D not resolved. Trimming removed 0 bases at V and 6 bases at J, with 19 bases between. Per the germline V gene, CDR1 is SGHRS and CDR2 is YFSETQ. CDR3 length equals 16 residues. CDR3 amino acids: CASSLGFARSELEQYF. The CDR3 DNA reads TGCGCCAGCAGCTTGGGATTCGCCAGGAGCGAACTCGAGCAGTACTTC.

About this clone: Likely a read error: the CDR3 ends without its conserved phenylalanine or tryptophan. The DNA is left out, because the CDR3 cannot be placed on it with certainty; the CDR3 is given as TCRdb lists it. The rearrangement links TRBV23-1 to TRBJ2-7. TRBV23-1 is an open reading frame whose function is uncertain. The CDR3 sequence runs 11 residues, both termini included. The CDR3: CASVPRDPSDT.

Here the CDR3 reads CASSDRGRYEQYF. CDR3 sequence (DNA): TGTGCCAGCAGCGACAGGGGGCGCTACGAGCAGTACTTC. This chain connects TRBV7-2 to TRBJ2-7; 10 nucleotides agree with TRBD1. The CDR3 covers 13 residues. The junction had 1 base not matched to a gene; V was cut back by 5 bases and J by 3 bases. Germline loops: CDR1 SGHTA, CDR2 FQGNSA.

The CDR3 DNA sequence: TGTGCCAGCAGTCCCTTCTGGCTAGCGGGGGACAATGAGCAGTTCTTC. This encodes CASSPFWLAGDNEQFF. The V call is TRBV11-2, the J call TRBJ2-1, with TRBD2 identical over 10 bases. With 6 bases clipped from V and 5 bases from J, the junction kept 10 bases outside the gene matches. CDR1 SGHAT and CDR2 FQNNGV come from the germline V gene. The CDR3 contains 16 residues.

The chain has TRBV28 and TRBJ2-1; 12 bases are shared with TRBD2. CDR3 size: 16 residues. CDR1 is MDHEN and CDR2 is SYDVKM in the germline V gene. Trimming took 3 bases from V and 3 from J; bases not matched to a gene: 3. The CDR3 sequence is CASSFLAGGNYNEQFF. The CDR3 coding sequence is TGTGCCAGCAGTTTCCTAGCGGGAGGGAACTACAATGAGCAGTTCTTC.

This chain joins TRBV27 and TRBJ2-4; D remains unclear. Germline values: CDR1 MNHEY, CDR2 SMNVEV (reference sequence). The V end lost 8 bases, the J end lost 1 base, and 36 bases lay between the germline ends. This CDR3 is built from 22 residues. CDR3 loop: CASLIRIHIVTRCYGAKNIQYF. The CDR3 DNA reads TGTGCCAGCCTCATCCGAATACACATCGTCACTCGGTGCTACGGGGCCAAAAACATTCAGTACTTC.

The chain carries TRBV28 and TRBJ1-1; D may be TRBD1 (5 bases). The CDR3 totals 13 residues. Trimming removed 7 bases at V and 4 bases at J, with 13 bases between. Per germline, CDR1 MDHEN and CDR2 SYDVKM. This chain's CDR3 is CASKGGGGTEAFF. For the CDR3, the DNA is TGTGCCAGCAAAGGCGGGGGGGGCACTGAAGCTTTCTTT. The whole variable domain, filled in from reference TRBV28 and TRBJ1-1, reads DVKVTQSSRYLVKRTGEKVFLECVQDMDHENMFWYRQDPGLGLRLIYFSYDVKMKEKGDIPEGYSVSREKKERFSLILESASTNQTSMYLCASKGGGGTEAFFGQGTRLTVV.

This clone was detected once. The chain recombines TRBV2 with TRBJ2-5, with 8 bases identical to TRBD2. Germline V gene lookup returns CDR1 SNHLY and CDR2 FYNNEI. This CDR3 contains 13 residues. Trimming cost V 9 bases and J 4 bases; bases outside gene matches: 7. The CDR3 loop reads CASNSGVGETQYF. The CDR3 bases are TGTGCCAGTAATAGCGGGGTGGGAGAGACCCAGTACTTC.

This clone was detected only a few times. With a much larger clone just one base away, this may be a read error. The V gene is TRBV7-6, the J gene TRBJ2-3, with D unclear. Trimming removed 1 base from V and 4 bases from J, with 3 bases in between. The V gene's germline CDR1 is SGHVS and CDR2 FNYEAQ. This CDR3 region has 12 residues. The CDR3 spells CASSLGPDTQYF. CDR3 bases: TGTGCCAGCAGCTTAGGGCCAGATACGCAGTATTTT. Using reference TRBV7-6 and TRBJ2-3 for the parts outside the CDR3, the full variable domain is GAGVSQSPRYKVTKRGQDVALRCDPISGHVSLYWYRQALGQGPEFLTYFNYEAQQDKSGLPNDRFSAERPEGSISTLTIQRTEQRDSAMYRCASSLGPDTQYFGPGTRLTVL.

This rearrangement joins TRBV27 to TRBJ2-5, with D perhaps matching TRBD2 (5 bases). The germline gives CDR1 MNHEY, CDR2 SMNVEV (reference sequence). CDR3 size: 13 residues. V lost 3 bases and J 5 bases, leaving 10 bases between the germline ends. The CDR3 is CASSLEVGETQYF. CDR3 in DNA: TGTGCCAGCAGTTTGGAGGTAGGCGAGACCCAGTACTTC.

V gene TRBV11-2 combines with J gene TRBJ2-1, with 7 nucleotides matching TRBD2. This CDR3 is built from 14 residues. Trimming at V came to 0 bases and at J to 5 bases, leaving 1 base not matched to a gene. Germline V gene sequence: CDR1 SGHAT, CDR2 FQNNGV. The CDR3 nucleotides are TGTGCCAGCAGCTTAGATGGGACTAACAATGAGCAGTTCTTC. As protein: CASSLDGTNNEQFF.

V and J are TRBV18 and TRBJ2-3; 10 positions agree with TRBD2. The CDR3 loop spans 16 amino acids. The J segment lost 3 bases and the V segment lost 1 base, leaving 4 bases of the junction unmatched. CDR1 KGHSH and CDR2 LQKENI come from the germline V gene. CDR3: CASSPLAGGETDTQYF. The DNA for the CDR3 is TGTGCCAGCTCACCACTAGCGGGGGGTGAGACAGATACGCAGTATTTT.

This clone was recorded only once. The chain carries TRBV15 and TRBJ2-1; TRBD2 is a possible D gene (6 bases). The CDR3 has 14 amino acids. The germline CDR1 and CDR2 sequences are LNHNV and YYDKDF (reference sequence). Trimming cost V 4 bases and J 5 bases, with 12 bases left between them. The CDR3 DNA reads TGTGCCACCAGCACTAGCGCGGGACACAATGAGCAGTTCTTC. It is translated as CATSTSAGHNEQFF.

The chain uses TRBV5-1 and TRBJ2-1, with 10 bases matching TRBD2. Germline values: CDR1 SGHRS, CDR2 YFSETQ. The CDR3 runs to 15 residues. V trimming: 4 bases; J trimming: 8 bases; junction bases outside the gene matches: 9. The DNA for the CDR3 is TGCGCCAGCAGCCTGTTAGCGGGAGGTAGGGATGAGCAGTTCTTC. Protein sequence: CASSLLAGGRDEQFF.

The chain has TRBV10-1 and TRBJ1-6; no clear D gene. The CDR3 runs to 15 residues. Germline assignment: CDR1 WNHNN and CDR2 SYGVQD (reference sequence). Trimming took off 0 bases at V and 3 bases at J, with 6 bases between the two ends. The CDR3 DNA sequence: TGCGCCAGCAGTGAGTCAAAGAGCTATAATTCACCCCTCCACTTT. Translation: CASSESKSYNSPLHF.

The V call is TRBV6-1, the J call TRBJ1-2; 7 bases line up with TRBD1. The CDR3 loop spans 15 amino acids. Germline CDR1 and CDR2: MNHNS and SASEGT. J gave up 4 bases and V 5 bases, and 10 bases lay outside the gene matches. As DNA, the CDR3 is TGTGCCAGCAGTTTCTTTGAGGGGGCTGGCTATGGCTACACCTTC. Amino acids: CASSFFEGAGYGYTF.

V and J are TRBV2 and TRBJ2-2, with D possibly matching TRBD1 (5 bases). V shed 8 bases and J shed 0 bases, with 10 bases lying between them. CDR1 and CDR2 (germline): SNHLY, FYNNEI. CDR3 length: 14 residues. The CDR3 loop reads CASRRTPNTGELFF. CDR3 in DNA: TGTGCCAGCCGCCGGACACCGAACACCGGGGAGCTGTTTTTT. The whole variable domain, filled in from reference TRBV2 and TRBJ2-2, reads EPEVTQTPSHQVTQMGQEVILRCVPISNHLYFYWYRQILGQKVEFLVSFYNNEISEKSEIFDDQFSVERPDGSNFTLKIRSTKLEDSAMYFCASRRTPNTGELFFGEGSRLTVL.

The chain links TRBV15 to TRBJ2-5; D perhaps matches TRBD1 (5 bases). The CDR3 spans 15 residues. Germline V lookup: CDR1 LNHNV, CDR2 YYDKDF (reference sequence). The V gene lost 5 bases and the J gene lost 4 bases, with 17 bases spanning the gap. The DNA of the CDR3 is TGTGCCACCAGCGCTAGGGGAAAGACCGGAGAGACCCAGTACTTC. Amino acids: CATSARGKTGETQYF.

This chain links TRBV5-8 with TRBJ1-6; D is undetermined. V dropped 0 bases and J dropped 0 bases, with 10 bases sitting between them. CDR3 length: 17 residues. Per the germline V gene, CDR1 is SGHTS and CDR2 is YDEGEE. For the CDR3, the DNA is TGTGCCAGCAGCTTGGCCGCCAGGAGCTCCTATAATTCACCCCTCCACTTT. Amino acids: CASSLAARSSYNSPLHF.

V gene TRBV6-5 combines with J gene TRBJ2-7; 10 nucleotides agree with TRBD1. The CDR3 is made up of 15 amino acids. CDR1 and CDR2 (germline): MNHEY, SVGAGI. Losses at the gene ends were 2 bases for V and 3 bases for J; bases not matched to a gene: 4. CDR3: CASSYRDRGYYEQYF. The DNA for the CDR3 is TGTGCCAGCAGTTACCGGGACAGGGGATACTACGAGCAGTACTTC.

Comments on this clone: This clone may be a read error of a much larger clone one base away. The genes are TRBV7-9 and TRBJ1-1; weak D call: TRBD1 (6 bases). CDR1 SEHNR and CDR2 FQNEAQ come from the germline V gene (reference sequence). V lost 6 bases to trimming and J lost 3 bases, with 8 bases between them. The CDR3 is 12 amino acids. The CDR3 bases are TGTGCCAGCAGGAGGGGGGACACTGAAGCTTTCTTT. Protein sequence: CASRRGDTEAFF.

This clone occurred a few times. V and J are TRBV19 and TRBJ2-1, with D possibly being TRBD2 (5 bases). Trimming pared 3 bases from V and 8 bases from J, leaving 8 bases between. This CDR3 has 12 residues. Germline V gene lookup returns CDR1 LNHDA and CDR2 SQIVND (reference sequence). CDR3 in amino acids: CASSIIGDEQFF. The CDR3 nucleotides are TGTGCCAGTAGTATTATCGGGGATGAGCAGTTCTTC.